A single sample is the source of the 22 T cell receptor beta chains below, sequenced in a study of T cells in Graves' hyperthyroidism and ophthalmopathy. Researchers amplified the TCR beta CDR3 regions from RNA transcripts. HTBI primers were employed in a first-round RT-PCR of the TCR CDR3. TCRdb reprocessed the multiplex PCR reads with MiXCR, giving one entry per CDR3 protein. Among about 500,000 distinct CDR3 sequences, around 15% were seen once, and the ten largest hold approximately 32%. The material sequenced was blood. The receptors here all came from a woman in her thirties with Graves' ophthalmopathy.

This clonotype was recorded many times. The chain uses TRBV30 and TRBJ2-2, with D unclear. This CDR3 is built from 12 residues. The germline CDR1 and CDR2 sequences are GTSNPN and SVGIG (reference sequence). Trimming removed 4 bases at V and 4 bases at J, with 7 bases between. The CDR3 nucleotides are TGTGCCTGGACCCCCCTCACCGGGGAGCTGTTTTTT. Amino acids: CAWTPLTGELFF.

About this clonotype: A much more abundant neighbour one base away suggests this may be a read error. The chain has TRBV28 and TRBJ2-7, with 7 bases matching TRBD1. The germline V gene has CDR1 MDHEN and CDR2 SYDVKM. J lost 4 bases, V lost 11 bases, and 17 bases had no gene match. The length of the CDR3 is 15 residues. The CDR3 loop reads CAHKRGPPESYEQYF. CDR3 bases: TGTGCCCATAAAAGGGGGCCACCTGAAAGTTACGAGCAGTACTTC.

This clonotype was seen many times. The chain couples TRBV28 to TRBJ2-2; no clear D. The CDR3 has 15 residues. V was shortened by 3 bases and J by 0 bases, with 8 bases between the two germline ends. Germline values: CDR1 MDHEN, CDR2 SYDVKM. This chain's CDR3 is CASSLAGPNTGELFF. The CDR3 nucleotides are TGTGCCAGCAGTTTGGCTGGACCGAACACCGGGGAGCTGTTTTTT.

The chain recombines TRBV5-1 with TRBJ2-1; 8 positions match TRBD2. J lost 5 bases, V lost 4 bases, and 11 bases had no gene match. The germline CDR1 and CDR2 sequences are SGHRS and YFSETQ. This CDR3 spans 16 amino acids. The CDR3 nucleotides read TGCGCCAGCAGCGGATCCCTGGGACTAGGTAACAATGAGCAGTTCTTC. Amino acids: CASSGSLGLGNNEQFF.

On this clonotype: It may be a read error: a sequence one base away is much more abundant. The gene calls are TRBV15 and TRBJ2-7; 7 bases are a match to TRBD1. V lost 0 bases and J lost 3; bases outside the gene matches: 5. Germline assignment: CDR1 LNHNV and CDR2 YYDKDF (reference sequence). The CDR3 is 15 amino acids. The CDR3 sequence is CATSREGQWSYEQYF. CDR3 in DNA: TGTGCCACCAGCAGAGAGGGACAGTGGAGCTACGAGCAGTACTTC.

The gene calls are TRBV3-1 and TRBJ2-1; 7 nucleotides line up with TRBD2. Germline V CDR1 and CDR2: LGHDT, YNNKEL (reference sequence). V was clipped by 8 bases and J by 8 bases; unmatched bases: 9. The CDR3 consists of 13 residues. The CDR3 coding sequence is TGTGCCAGCGGCAGTAGCGGGCCCCATGAGCAGTTCTTC. Translating it yields CASGSSGPHEQFF.

The V and J genes are TRBV10-3 and TRBJ2-7, with D tentatively TRBD1 or TRBD2 (6 bases each). Germline lookup yields CDR1 ENHRY and CDR2 SYGVKD. The CDR3 has 17 residues. Trimming shortened V by 1 base and J by 1 base, and 17 bases separated the two germline ends. Here the CDR3 reads CAISELEDGGGSYEQYF. CDR3 DNA: TGTGCCATCAGTGAGTTGGAGGACGGAGGGGGGTCCTACGAGCAGTACTTC.

This clonotype was recorded at least ten times. The chain is built from TRBV28 and TRBJ1-5; unclear D gene. The CDR3 loop spans 14 amino acids. Germline V lookup: CDR1 MDHEN, CDR2 SYDVKM. Trimming removed 3 bases from V and 3 bases from J, with 9 bases in between. CDR3 DNA: TGTGCCAGCAGTTTCCTTACGGACAATCAGCCCCAGCATTTT. Its translation is CASSFLTDNQPQHF.

The rearrangement links TRBV6-5 to TRBJ2-7; D assignment may be TRBD1 or TRBD2 (7 bases each). There are 17 residues in the CDR3. CDR1 and CDR2 (germline): MNHEY, SVGAGI. The V end was cut by 0 bases, the J end by 3 bases, with 18 bases between. CDR3 sequence: CASSYSGRGGDHYEQYF. In DNA form, the CDR3 reads TGTGCCAGCAGTTACTCCGGCAGGGGGGGGGATCACTACGAGCAGTACTTC.

This clonotype was picked up a small number of times. Here the CDR3 DNA reads TGTGCCAGCAGCCTGTCCCGGGCTAAAAACATTCAGTACTTC. This encodes CASSLSRAKNIQYF. The chain uses TRBV6-2 or TRBV6-3 and TRBJ2-4, with D uncertain. Per germline, CDR1 MNHEY and CDR2 SVGEGT. Trimming took off 6 bases at V and 4 bases at J, with 13 bases between the two ends. The CDR3 totals 14 residues.

This clonotype was picked up a small number of times. Given a much more abundant clone one base away, this may be a read error. The chain couples TRBV30 to TRBJ1-1; D remains ambiguous. The CDR3 spans 11 residues. Germline loops: CDR1 GTSNPN, CDR2 SVGIG (reference sequence). Written as DNA, the CDR3 is TGTGCCTGGAGTAGGGCGGGTGAATCTTTCTTT. Its protein product is CAWSRAGESFF.

This clonotype was counted at least ten times. V gene TRBV28 combines with J gene TRBJ1-5; D gene unclear. Trimming pared 5 bases from V and 7 bases from J, leaving 18 bases between. Germline CDR1 and CDR2: MDHEN and SYDVKM. The CDR3 sequence is 15 residues long. CDR3 in DNA: TGTGCCAGCAGTGCACGCTTCGGGGTTCAGCAGCCCCAGCATTTT. It is translated as CASSARFGVQQPQHF.

The sample holds a few counts of this clonotype. CDR3 sequence (DNA): TGTGCCAGCAGCTTCGGGAGGGCCTCCTACAATGAGCAGTTCTTC. This encodes CASSFGRASYNEQFF. V gene TRBV11-3 combines with J gene TRBJ2-1; 8 bases are shared with TRBD2. The CDR3 length is 15 residues. V lost 3 bases to trimming and J lost 0 bases; unmatched junction nucleotides: 1. Germline V gene lookup returns CDR1 SGHNT and CDR2 YENEEA. The entire variable domain, with the rest obtained from reference TRBV11-3 and TRBJ2-1, is as follows: EAGVVQSPRYKIIEKKQPVAFWCNPISGHNTLYWYLQNLGQGPELLIRYENEEAVDDSQLPKDRFSAERLKGVDSTLKIQPAELGDSAVYLCASSFGRASYNEQFFGPGTRLTVL.

This clonotype was seen a few times. The chain uses TRBV6-1 and TRBJ1-4, with D maybe TRBD1 (6 bases). The germline CDR1 and CDR2 sequences are MNHNS and SASEGT. Trimming shortened V by 2 bases and J by 2 bases, and 12 bases separated the two germline ends. This CDR3 contains 16 residues. This chain's CDR3 is CASSEWGLGTNEKLFF. For the CDR3, the DNA is TGTGCCAGCAGTGAATGGGGGCTGGGGACTAATGAAAAACTGTTTTTT.

This clonotype has at least ten counts. In DNA form, the CDR3 reads TGTGCCAGCAGCTTAGGTACATACTCGAGCTCCTACAATGAGCAGTTCTTC. This codes for CASSLGTYSSSYNEQFF. This chain uses TRBV11-3 with TRBJ2-1; D gene unclear. The CDR3 sequence is 17 residues long. CDR1 is SGHNT and CDR2 is YENEEA in the germline V gene. V was clipped by 1 base and J by 0 bases, with 13 bases between them.

This clonotype was counted only a few times. The chain couples TRBV6-6 to TRBJ1-2; D is possibly TRBD1 (6 bases). V was shortened by 2 bases and J by 2 bases, with 12 bases between the two germline ends. The CDR3 is 15 residues long. Germline CDR1 reads MNHNY; CDR2 reads SVGAGI (reference sequence). The CDR3 sequence is CASSYGQHHNYGYTF. Here the CDR3 DNA reads TGTGCCAGCAGTTACGGACAGCACCACAACTATGGCTACACCTTC.

This clonotype was observed many times. V gene TRBV11-2 combines with J gene TRBJ2-5; D unresolved. The CDR3 sequence is 15 residues long. Germline V gene sequence: CDR1 SGHAT, CDR2 FQNNGV. The germline V and J ends were trimmed by 2 bases and 5 bases, with 15 bases remaining between them. CDR3 in DNA: TGTGCCAGCAGCTTACATTCTAATTCGGGTGAGACCCAGTACTTC. Translating gives CASSLHSNSGETQYF.

This clonotype was recorded at least ten times. This sequence joins TRBV27 and TRBJ2-1; D may match TRBD1 or TRBD2 (5 bases each). This CDR3 spans 13 amino acids. Germline CDR1 and CDR2: MNHEY and SMNVEV (reference sequence). Trimming removed 3 bases from V and 6 bases from J, with 9 bases in between. CDR3 residues: CASSLGRFNEQFF. The CDR3 DNA reads as TGTGCCAGCAGTTTGGGACGGTTCAATGAGCAGTTCTTC.

This clonotype was picked up a small number of times. The chain recombines TRBV5-4 with TRBJ1-1; 8 bases fit TRBD1. The germline CDR1 and CDR2 sequences are SGHNT and YYREEE (reference sequence). V lost 4 bases and J lost 2; bases outside the gene matches: 10. This CDR3 comprises 16 residues. The CDR3 nucleotides are TGTGCCAGCAGCCCTCGGGACAGGAGACCTAACACTGAAGCTTTCTTT. Translating it yields CASSPRDRRPNTEAFF.

As for this clonotype: A much larger clone lies one base from this, so it may be a read error. The gene calls are TRBV28 and TRBJ2-7, with 10 bases identical to TRBD1. The trim removed 4 bases at V and 5 bases at J, leaving 5 bases unmatched. Germline CDR1 and CDR2: MDHEN and SYDVKM. The CDR3 covers 14 residues. CDR3 region: CASSWGTGDHEQYF. The CDR3, as DNA: TGTGCCAGCAGTTGGGGGACAGGGGACCACGAGCAGTACTTC.

This clonotype was seen a handful of times. This chain connects TRBV30 to TRBJ1-4; D is possibly TRBD1 (6 bases). The length of the CDR3 is 15 residues. Germline loops: CDR1 GTSNPN, CDR2 SVGIG (reference sequence). The V end lost 3 bases, the J end lost 4 bases, and 15 bases lay between the germline ends. The CDR3 DNA follows: TGTGCCTGGAGCCCCAGACAGGAGGATAATGAAAAACTGTTTTTT. It codes for CAWSPRQEDNEKLFF. The variable domain in full, completed from reference TRBV30 and TRBJ1-4, reads SQTIHQWPATLVQPVGSPLSLECTVEGTSNPNLYWYRQAAGRGLQLLFYSVGIGQISSEVPQNLSASRPQDRQFILSSKKLLLSDSGFYLCAWSPRQEDNEKLFFGSGTQLSVL.

This clonotype was observed at least ten times. The rearrangement uses TRBV18 and TRBJ2-6; no definite D call. The CDR3 loop spans 14 amino acids. Germline CDR1 reads KGHSH; CDR2 reads LQKENI. V gave up 2 bases and J gave up 0 bases, with 2 bases separating them. CDR3 loop: CASSPTSGANVLTF. In nucleotides, the CDR3 is TGTGCCAGCTCACCAACCTCTGGGGCCAACGTCCTGACTTTC. Using reference TRBV18 and TRBJ2-6 for the parts outside the CDR3, the full variable domain is NAGVMQNPRHLVRRRGQEARLRCSPMKGHSHVYWYRQLPEEGLKFMVYLQKENIIDESGMPKERFSAEFPKEGPSILRIQQVVRGDSAAYFCASSPTSGANVLTFGAGSRLTVL.